What follows describes a single T cell receptor (beta chain). This sample is part of a study of control samples from healthy donors and cancer patients. Germline V lookup: CDR1 SGHTA, CDR2 FQGNSA. The CDR3 runs to 14 residues. V gave up 5 bases and J gave up 2 bases, with 12 bases separating them. Repertoires were generated with immunoSEQ multiplex PCR, while TCRdb's copy carries only in-frame clones and drops some. This sample yields under 30,000 clones, of which about 90% are seen a single time; about 3.9% belongs to the top ten. This sequence originates from a female donor with melanoma. V is TRBV7-2 and J is TRBJ1-2, with a tentative D call TRBD1 (5 bases). The specimen sequenced was formalin-fixed, paraffin-embedded tissue. CDR3 in amino acids: CASSDLRTNYGYTF. CDR3 coding DNA: TGTGCCAGCAGCGACCTAAGGACAAACTATGGCTACACCTTC.